This T cell receptor beta chain originates from a study of cytomegalovirus exposure and HLA in healthy donors (TCRdb year 2017). Regarding the research as a whole: According to an earlier analysis of 587 of the donors, some 180 million T cells yielded 100 million or so unique TCR beta sequences and less than 300 Gb of sequence data. In an earlier analysis of 587 of the donors, high-throughput TCR beta sequencing was used to judge whether each TCR beta V gene segment behaved as functional or pseudogenic. The study profiled the T cell repertoires of fewer than 850 subjects by immunosequencing and related them to cytomegalovirus serostatus. The number of typed donors differed by locus: about 620-630 for A, B, C, DRB1 and DQB1; some 540 for DQA1; about 600 for DPA1; and about 470 for DPB1. An early release that covered some 630 HLA-typed donors contained about 300 gigabases of sequencing data and 80 million or so unique TCR sequences. To predict cytomegalovirus infection status, the study brought together high-throughput TCR immunosequencing, statistical association of individual TCRs with disease status, and machine learning. All discovery cohort repertoires had been generated using a single sequencing platform. Of the roughly 400 genotyped donors, around 81% fell in the genetic ancestry cluster associated with self-reported Caucasian donors. Donor age, sex, ethnicity and CMV serostatus were compiled together with the repertoire data. The aim of the study was to test whether cataloging public T cell receptors could identify signatures of past pathogen exposure. In a later analysis, previously published TCR beta repertoires from 600 to 850 donors were re-analyzed and high-resolution HLA genotyping was added so that TCR occurrence patterns could be studied. Along with the roughly 710-subject first cohort, a separate validation cohort of around 120 different subjects was used. Genome-wide SNP genotypes for about 60% of the roughly 670 donors were used in a later genetic analysis, which treated that subset as a discovery cohort. Among approximately 370 genotyped donors of the cohort, an average of approximately 220,000 unique TCR beta nucleotide sequences was sequenced per donor, of which about 20% were non-productive. HLA typing included class I and class II loci at four-digit resolution. Because of strong linkage in the cohort, roughly five DR-DQ haplotypes were treated as single units for association and clustering. Rather than drawing on any new phenotypic data, the later analysis identified candidate immune exposures from TCR beta sequences and the way those sequences occurred across donors.

Study-wide findings and limitations: A later analysis reported that several top co-occurrence clusters appeared linked to parvovirus B19, influenza, CMV and Epstein-Barr virus. A later genetic analysis reported fewer N-insertions in productive TCRs among donors in an Asian-associated ancestry cluster than the approximately 670-donor mean. Because some donors lacked HLA typing at each locus, the association tests relied only on the typed subset. Linkage disequilibrium might explain the correlated functional status among segregating V segments, but an unknown experimental factor could not be ruled out. A total of 150 to 200 TCR beta chains were listed by the study as associated with cytomegalovirus. Broadly in line with IMGT annotations, most TCR beta V segments showed up in productive rearrangements about 90% or about 30% of the time in an earlier analysis of several hundred of the donors. When HLA alleles, especially DR and DQ, strongly co-occurred, attributing TCR associations to individual alleles was difficult. A group of highly shared sequence variants was considered likely to be a technical artifact of the sequencing pipeline. Most CMV-associated TCR beta chains appeared to be HLA-restricted in a later analysis, and the HLA associations seemed to be driven largely by CMV exposure. The presence/absence analyses assumed that sequencing depth was roughly uniform across donors, and that assumption may not be true. A further reported finding was that TCR beta sequences accurately predicted the HLA-A and HLA-B alleles for most subjects in the first cohort. The only immune exposure information available for the cohort was CMV serostatus. The earlier analysis of approximately 560 of the donors excluded roughly 16 rarely observed V segments, including chromosome 9 orphons, because counts were too low. A later genetic analysis associated a missense DCLRE1C variant with V-gene and J-gene trimming of TCR beta chains, and an independent cohort replicated the association. At a false discovery rate of 0.05, a later analysis linked around 15,000 TCR beta sequences to specific HLA alleles. The classifier was reported to diagnose cytomegalovirus status with high specificity and sensitivity in both the original and validation cohorts. A few of the identified cytomegalovirus-associated TCR beta chains were confirmed in vitro to be specific for cytomegalovirus antigens. Across donors, most TCR sequences were observed very rarely, whereas some public TCRs were present in many individuals. In this cohort, only TCR beta chains were sequenced, and detectable features were limited by the absence of alpha or paired-chain data. In a later analysis, TCR association rates were found to vary across HLA loci, with the most associated TCRs seen for DRB1 alleles and the fewest for HLA-C alleles. In a later analysis, HLA-associated TCR beta chains showed more clonal expansion and lower generation probabilities than non-associated chains that were equally common. According to the authors, the approach could potentially be generalized to other disease states and immunological phenotypes. Some IMGT-functional V segments, including TRBV6-2 and TRBV6-3, could not be distinguished by the 87-base-pair reads and were therefore excluded.

Only one count was recorded for this clone. The clone's antigen remains unknown. Per-nucleotide qualities are absent, and no much larger clonotype sits a single base away. The CDR3 sequence holds 16 residues, the cysteine and phenylalanine included. Here the CDR3 DNA is all that survives: 48 bases in frame from base 1. From the germline V gene, CDR1 is ENHRY and CDR2 is SYGVKD. Unmatched junction bases come to 2, with V trimmed by 3 bases and J by 0 bases. The cohort comprised approximately 700 healthy bone marrow donors. At the time of sampling, every cohort member was nominally healthy, though immune exposures that went unrecorded were likely present. The donor tested CMV seropositive and was one of the 289 seropositive cohort members. A peripheral blood sample was collected from each donor, and TCR beta sequencing was performed on peripheral blood mononuclear cells. The Qiagen DNeasy Blood Extraction Kit was used to extract genomic DNA from the blood cell samples.

Receptors were amplified or captured by the immunoSEQ multiplex PCR assay. For the multiplex PCR, a mixture combining 60 forward primers for TCR Vbeta segments and 13 reverse primers for TCR Jbeta segments was used. The CDR3 region of rearranged TCR beta genes was amplified from genomic DNA by a multiplex PCR assay. The amplified TCR beta libraries were sequenced on the Illumina HiSeq System as 87-base-pair reads. The published analysis was carried out like this. A later analysis tallied around 82 million unique TCR beta chains across the 550 to 850 repertoires, and some 12 million of those chains were shared by two or more donors. Raw reads were error-corrected and collapsed into unique sequences with a nearest-neighbor algorithm that merged closely related sequences to remove PCR and sequencing errors. V, D and J gene segments were assigned by aligning CDR3 sequences to IMGT reference sequences. For a sequence to be retained, a match of at least six nucleotides was required to both a V gene segment and a J gene segment. Rearrangements were called productive when the CDR3 lacked stop codons and stayed in frame with V and J; all others were non-productive. Following IMGT convention, CDR3 was defined as the stretch from the second conserved V-encoded cysteine up to the conserved J-encoded phenylalanine. In an earlier analysis of 500 to 650 of the donors, sequences lacking an unambiguous match to a single V gene segment were excluded. An earlier analysis of 550 to 650 of the donors classified V segments as functional when productive rearrangements were above 56.7% and as segregating when the standard deviation between donors was above 5%. A statistical classification framework was built to diagnose cytomegalovirus status from the catalog of TCR beta chain sequences. In a later analysis, TCR nucleotide sequences were compared against IMGT/GENE-DB human TR gene sequences so that V and J genes could be assigned. A later analysis assigned CDR3 sequences and most-parsimonious VDJ recombination scenarios with the TCRdist pipeline. A later analysis defined each TCR beta chain by its CDR3 amino acid sequence plus V-gene family, and excluded reads lacking a unique V-gene family. As a way to deal with suspected cross-contamination and a sequencing artifact, a later analysis dropped hundreds of nucleotide sequences that were highly shared and had low generation probability. In a later analysis, a clonal expansion index for each public chain was calculated from normalized within-repertoire ranks of inferred template counts. Generation probabilities in a later analysis came from a VDJ recombination model fitted to out-of-frame rearrangements, and those results were checked against IGoR. A later analysis scored TCR-TCR, TCR-HLA and TCR-CMV co-occurrence with hypergeometric tests, applying a repertoire-size bias correction to TCR pairs. False discovery rates were estimated in a later analysis by permuting HLA or CMV assignments 20 times. In a later analysis, co-occurring TCRs were grouped with DBSCAN, and TCRdist sequence similarity was added when clustering was performed within HLA-allele-positive subsets. Repertoires with fewer than 30,000 or more than 120,000 public chains were left out of co-occurrence clustering, as were several repertoires with anomalous nucleotide sharing. TCRdb stores this immuneACCESS table with in-frame sequences only. Part of the clones is absent; in the studies checked, under half of the shortfall reflects unresolved V genes, and no reason is known for the rest. That table furnishes V, J and clone size, whereas the DNA furnished D and trimming. Counted in this sample were around 100,000 clones; 84% of them appeared once. The top ten hold over 5% of the sample.

The TCR was taken from a woman aged 18-29 years in good health and CMV-seropositive. Recombination linked TRBV10-3 to TRBJ1-4; TRBD1 matches 9 bases in the middle. The sequenced material came from PBMCs. The DNA reads TGTGCCATCAGTGACCGACAGGGGGCAACTAATGAAAAACTGTTTTTT. The resulting protein is CAISDRQGATNEKLFF.